This record concerns one T cell receptor beta chain sequence. This sample was taken from a study of blood T cell repertoires in COVID-19. Study-wide background: Some COVID-19 samples were acute and others convalescent; all came from the United States, Italy and Spain. T cells, B-cell-depleted T cells, or PBMCs provided the cDNA or gDNA that served as material.

CDR3 length: 14 amino acids. Germline lookup yields CDR1 MNHNY and CDR2 SVGAGI (reference sequence). V trimming: 4 bases; J trimming: 5 bases; junction bases outside the gene matches: 7. Per the authors' pipeline: How many nucleated cells were present was estimated from reference gene primer amplification. Profiling relied on immunoSEQ multiplex PCR, and the TCRdb table lists in-frame clones only, not all of them. V and J calls plus clone size are reproduced from that table; the DNA served to infer D and trimming. The sample lists just over 150,000 clones; around four fifths were seen once. The V gene is TRBV6-6, the J gene TRBJ1-1, with 7 bases that match TRBD1. This sequence was found in an elderly woman with acute or convalescent COVID-19. Sequences were obtained from peripheral blood. Written as DNA, the CDR3 is TGTGCCAGCAGTTCGCCGACAGGGCGGACTGAAGCTTTCTTT. Encoded protein: CASSSPTGRTEAFF.